What follows are 24 T cell receptor beta chains derived from one specimen sequenced in a study of blood T cell repertoires in COVID-19. TCRdb keeps only in-frame clones here, not all; method: immunoSEQ multiplex PCR. The data contain approximately 74,000 clones, approximately 83% of them seen just once; the ten biggest clones take up 2.5% to 3%. What was sequenced was peripheral blood. The source is a man aged 80 or over with active or convalescent COVID-19.

This clone has just a few counts. This chain uses TRBV6-5 with TRBJ1-2, with 10 bases that match TRBD1. Per germline, CDR1 MNHEY and CDR2 SVGAGI. The CDR3 is made up of 15 amino acids. Trimming at V came to 6 bases and at J to 6 bases, leaving 10 bases not matched to a gene. CDR3 sequence: CASSDRDRGRDGYTF. CDR3 sequence (DNA): TGTGCCAGCAGCGACCGGGACAGGGGAAGGGATGGCTACACCTTC.

This chain links TRBV30 with TRBJ1-6, with TRBD1 matching over 10 bases. The CDR3 is 15 residues long. V shed 4 bases and J 6 bases; nucleotides not matched to a gene: 6. Germline V gene sequence: CDR1 GTSNPN, CDR2 SVGIG (reference sequence). CDR3 nucleotide sequence: TGTGCCTGGACCGGGACAGGGGCGAGTAATTCACCCCTCCACTTT. Amino acids: CAWTGTGASNSPLHF.

The chain recombines TRBV15 with TRBJ2-1; the D is unclear. CDR1 is LNHNV, CDR2 YYDKDF, per germline (reference sequence). The CDR3 is 13 amino acids. V was trimmed by 0 bases and J by 9 bases, leaving 9 bases between them. DNA of the CDR3: TGTGCCACCAGCAGAGATTTCGGTTTTGAGCAGTTCTTC. Translating it yields CATSRDFGFEQFF.

The chain couples TRBV30 to TRBJ1-6, with D possibly TRBD1 on 5 matching bases. Trimming removed 4 bases from V and 0 bases from J, with 13 bases in between. The CDR3 is made up of 16 amino acids. Germline V lookup: CDR1 GTSNPN, CDR2 SVGIG (reference sequence). CDR3 amino acids: CAWTGKLSSYNSPLHF. In DNA form, the CDR3 reads TGTGCCTGGACAGGGAAACTTAGCTCCTATAATTCACCCCTCCACTTT.

This chain joins TRBV2 and TRBJ2-7; D gene ambiguous. Per the germline V gene, CDR1 is SNHLY and CDR2 is FYNNEI. This CDR3 comprises 14 residues. V lost 6 bases to trimming and J lost 7 bases, with 19 bases between them. CDR3 nucleotides: TGTGCCAGCAGCGTAATATGGGCAAGCCCAGAGCAGTACTTC. As protein: CASSVIWASPEQYF. The entire variable domain, with the rest obtained from reference TRBV2 and TRBJ2-7, is as follows: EPEVTQTPSHQVTQMGQEVILRCVPISNHLYFYWYRQILGQKVEFLVSFYNNEISEKSEIFDDQFSVERPDGSNFTLKIRSTKLEDSAMYFCASSVIWASPEQYFGPGTRLTVT.

In its sample, this clone was seen a few times. This sample also contains other DNA sequences that code for the same CDR3. The chain links TRBV11-2 to TRBJ2-7; unclear D gene. This CDR3 contains 13 residues. Germline assignment: CDR1 SGHAT and CDR2 FQNNGV. Trimming took off 0 bases at V and 2 bases at J, with 5 bases between the two ends. The CDR3 region is CASSLDRAYEQYF. CDR3 DNA sequence: TGTGCCAGCAGCTTAGATCGGGCCTACGAGCAGTACTTC.

This clone appeared once. V gene TRBV2 combines with J gene TRBJ2-5; no definite D call. The CDR3 is 15 amino acids. The V end was cut by 6 bases, the J end by 4 bases, with 18 bases between. Per germline, CDR1 SNHLY and CDR2 FYNNEI. The CDR3 reads CASSSGLVLGETQYF. CDR3 DNA: TGTGCCAGCAGCTCCGGGTTGGTCCTGGGAGAGACCCAGTACTTC.

The V and J genes are TRBV5-4 and TRBJ2-7; 10 nucleotides match TRBD1. Trimming at V came to 4 bases and at J to 2 bases, leaving 3 bases not matched to a gene. Germline CDR1 reads SGHNT; CDR2 reads YYREEE (reference sequence). The CDR3 sequence is 14 residues long. The CDR3 DNA reads as TGTGCCAGCAGCCCGGACAGGGGGGCCTACGAGCAGTACTTC. Its protein is CASSPDRGAYEQYF.

The chain has TRBV11-2 and TRBJ2-5; 7 nucleotides align to TRBD2. The CDR3 extends over 15 amino acids. The germline CDR1 and CDR2 sequences are SGHAT and FQNNGV. J gave up 5 bases and V 0 bases, and 6 bases lay outside the gene matches. As DNA, the CDR3 is TGTGCCAGCAGCTTAGATGCGGGGACTAAGGAGACCCAGTACTTC. Translating gives CASSLDAGTKETQYF.

V and J are TRBV7-2 and TRBJ2-3, with D perhaps TRBD1 (5 bases). There are 14 residues in the CDR3. V dropped 0 bases and J dropped 4 bases, with 8 bases sitting between them. Germline lookup yields CDR1 SGHTA and CDR2 FQGNSA. Here the CDR3 reads CASSLAQVSDTQYF. Here the CDR3 DNA reads TGTGCCAGCAGCTTAGCACAGGTATCAGATACGCAGTATTTT. The variable domain in full, completed from reference TRBV7-2 and TRBJ2-3, reads GAGVSQSPSNKVTEKGKDVELRCDPISGHTALYWYRQSLGQGLEFLIYFQGNSAPDKSGLPSDRFSAERTGGSVSTLTIQRTQQEDSAVYLCASSLAQVSDTQYFGPGTRLTVL.

This rearrangement joins TRBV6-5 to TRBJ1-5, with D tentatively TRBD1 (6 bases). CDR3 size: 14 residues. Trimming cost V 5 bases and J 1 base, with 9 bases left between them. Germline CDR1 reads MNHEY; CDR2 reads SVGAGI. The CDR3 DNA is TGTGCCAGCAGTCAGGGGTCGAGCAATCAGCCCCAGCATTTT. This gives the protein CASSQGSSNQPQHF.

This rearrangement joins TRBV6-5 to TRBJ2-2, with D maybe TRBD2 (5 bases). There are 13 residues in the CDR3. Germline V gives CDR1 MNHEY, CDR2 SVGAGI. Trimming shortened V by 8 bases and J by 5 bases, and 12 bases separated the two germline ends. This chain's CDR3 is CASERPGTGELFF. For the CDR3, the DNA is TGTGCCAGCGAAAGACCGGGAACCGGGGAGCTGTTTTTT.

The chain carries TRBV5-1 and TRBJ2-3; TRBD2 matches 11 bases. The germline V gene has CDR1 SGHRS and CDR2 YFSETQ. After removal of 4 bases from V and 3 bases from J, the junction contained 4 bases not matched to a gene. This CDR3 is 15 amino acids long. The CDR3 bases are TGCGCCAGCAGCGCACTAGCGGGAGCGACAGATACGCAGTATTTT. Translated: CASSALAGATDTQYF.

This clone has a handful of counts. V usage is TRBV3-1 (or the pseudogene TRBV3-2) and J usage is TRBJ2-7; 7 nucleotides match TRBD1. The CDR3 is 14 residues long. Per the germline V gene, CDR1 is LGHDT and CDR2 is YNNKEL (reference sequence). J was trimmed by 1 base and V by 1 base; bases with no gene match: 1. CDR3 residues: CASSQARGSYEQYF. The DNA for the CDR3 is TGTGCCAGCAGCCAAGCCAGGGGGTCCTACGAGCAGTACTTC.

The chain employs TRBV6-5 and TRBJ2-3; TRBD1 is a possible D gene (5 bases). Germline V gene lookup returns CDR1 MNHEY and CDR2 SVGAGI. Trimming removed 7 bases from V and 0 bases from J, with 11 bases in between. This CDR3 is 14 amino acids long. CDR3: CASIWGGSTDTQYF. CDR3 coding DNA: TGTGCCAGCATTTGGGGCGGAAGCACAGATACGCAGTATTTT.

V usage is TRBV5-1 and J usage is TRBJ2-5; the match to TRBD2 covers 9 bases. Germline V lookup: CDR1 SGHRS, CDR2 YFSETQ. This CDR3 is 17 amino acids long. Trimming at V came to 5 bases and at J to 2 bases, leaving 13 bases not matched to a gene. The CDR3, as DNA: TGCGCCAGCAGTACTTCCTTGCTGAGCGGGGGGCAAGAGACCCAGTACTTC. Protein product: CASSTSLLSGGQETQYF. Filled out from reference TRBV5-1 and TRBJ2-5, the complete variable domain reads KAGVTQTPRYLIKTRGQQVTLSCSPISGHRSVSWYQQTPGQGLQFLFEYFSETQRNKGNFPGRFSGRQFSNSRSEMNVSTLELGDSALYLCASSTSLLSGGQETQYFGPGTRLLVL.

The J gene is TRBJ2-7, the V gene TRBV27; 10 nucleotides line up with TRBD1. V trimming: 5 bases; J trimming: 0 bases; junction bases outside the gene matches: 1. The CDR3 consists of 14 residues. Per the germline V gene, CDR1 is MNHEY and CDR2 is SMNVEV (reference sequence). As DNA, the CDR3 is TGTGCCAGCAGTCGGACAGGGGGCTCCTACGAGCAGTACTTC. Amino acid sequence: CASSRTGGSYEQYF.

The genes are TRBV18 and TRBJ2-2; maybe TRBD2 (7 bases). CDR1 and CDR2 from the germline V gene are KGHSH and LQKENI. The CDR3 totals 16 residues. Trimming cost V 0 bases and J 7 bases, with 15 bases left between them. CDR3 amino acids: CASSPPGGQVIGELFF. In DNA, the CDR3 is TGTGCCAGCTCACCACCCGGGGGGCAGGTGATCGGGGAGCTGTTTTTT.

Here the CDR3 DNA reads TGTGCCTGGAGTTCCGGGAACGTGGGTGAGCAGTTCTTC. Encoded protein: CAWSSGNVGEQFF. The chain links TRBV30 to TRBJ2-1, with D possibly TRBD2 on 5 matching bases. The CDR3 length is 13 residues. Germline V gives CDR1 GTSNPN, CDR2 SVGIG (reference sequence). V lost 2 bases and J lost 9, with 14 bases in between.

The chain uses TRBV29-1 and TRBJ1-1; D unresolved. V shed 1 base and J shed 0 bases, with 9 bases lying between them. This CDR3 is 14 amino acids long. In germline, CDR1 is SQVTM, CDR2 ANQGSEA. The CDR3 is CSVEAREMNTEAFF. The CDR3 DNA sequence: TGCAGCGTTGAAGCTCGGGAAATGAACACTGAAGCTTTCTTT.

The genes are TRBV27 and TRBJ1-5, with D possibly TRBD1 on 5 matching bases. V was shortened by 6 bases and J by 2 bases, with 17 bases between the two germline ends. Germline CDR1 MNHEY, CDR2 SMNVEV (reference sequence). This CDR3 has 16 amino acids. The CDR3 DNA sequence: TGTGCCAGCAGACCGTCTTGGACACGAGGCAATCAGCCCCAGCATTTT. Its translation: CASRPSWTRGNQPQHF.

The chain couples TRBV7-2 to TRBJ1-2, with 8 bases matching TRBD1. The V gene end was trimmed by 4 bases and the J gene end by 4 bases; junction bases not matched to a gene: 11. Germline values: CDR1 SGHTA, CDR2 FQGNSA. This CDR3 has 16 residues. This chain's CDR3 is CASSSRTGGRFYGYTF. The CDR3 coding sequence is TGTGCCAGCAGCTCCCGAACAGGGGGAAGGTTCTATGGCTACACCTTC.

The chain carries TRBV30 and TRBJ1-5, with TRBD1 matching 10 bases. The CDR3 runs to 14 residues. Losses at the gene ends were 5 bases for V and 7 bases for J; bases not matched to a gene: 8. Germline V CDR1 and CDR2: GTSNPN, SVGIG (reference sequence). The CDR3 sequence is CAWGDRGRNQPQHF. CDR3 coding DNA: TGTGCCTGGGGGGACAGGGGACGAAACCAGCCCCAGCATTTT.

The chain uses TRBV5-6 and TRBJ2-3, with D perhaps assigned TRBD1 or TRBD2 (6 bases each). This CDR3 is built from 15 residues. The germline V and J ends were trimmed by 4 bases and 1 base, with 13 bases remaining between them. Germline CDR1 is SGHDT and CDR2 is YYEEEE. The CDR3 protein is CASSLGASGTDTQYF. The CDR3 nucleotides are TGTGCCAGCAGCCTGGGGGCTAGCGGCACAGATACGCAGTATTTT.